These 15 T cell receptor beta chains came from one sample sequenced in a study. MiXCR, run by TCRdb on the 5' RACE reads, gives a single entry per CDR3 protein. The sample shows just over 60,000 distinct CDR3 sequences, approximately 29% of them seen only once. Input material: tumor-infiltrating naive CD4+ T cells sorted from the breast tumor. Subset here: naive CD4+ T cells, CD4+CD45RA+CD25-. Source of these receptors: a female donor with breast cancer.

This clonotype was detected only a few times. This chain joins TRBV12-3 or TRBV12-4 and TRBJ1-1; unclear D gene. The CDR3 extends over 14 amino acids. V lost 3 bases and J 5 bases, leaving 13 bases between the germline ends. CDR3 region: CASSFGEFSTEAFF. In nucleotides, the CDR3 is TGTGCCAGCAGTTTCGGGGAATTTAGTACTGAAGCTTTCTTT.

The V gene is TRBV12-3 or TRBV12-4, the J gene TRBJ2-1; weak D call: TRBD2 (5 bases). The germline V and J ends were trimmed by 5 bases and 8 bases, with 19 bases remaining between them. This CDR3 region has 15 residues. The CDR3 loop is CASSAEVRERYEQFF. The CDR3 region has the DNA TGTGCCAGCAGTGCCGAAGTTAGGGAGCGGTATGAGCAGTTCTTC.

The chain joins TRBV6-5 to TRBJ1-6; tentative D call: TRBD1 (5 bases). The V end lost 8 bases, the J end lost 4 bases, and 18 bases lay between the germline ends. Germline CDR1 is MNHEY and CDR2 is SVGAGI. CDR3 size: 16 residues. The CDR3 loop is CASGPRGRGYNSPLHF. CDR3 bases: TGTGCCAGCGGTCCCCGAGGTCGGGGGTATAATTCACCCCTCCACTTT.

The chain has TRBV6-2 or TRBV6-3 and TRBJ2-7, with TRBD2 matching 7 bases. With V trimmed by 2 bases and J by 0 bases, 10 bases remained unmatched. This CDR3 region has 17 residues. Germline lookup yields CDR1 MNHEY and CDR2 SVGEGT. CDR3 loop: CASSYDIVAGGSYEQYF. The CDR3 DNA sequence: TGTGCCAGCAGTTACGATATTGTAGCGGGCGGCTCCTACGAGCAGTACTTC.

CDR3 sequence reads: CASSRSGGEQYF. The CDR3 DNA reads TGTGCCAGCAGTCGTAGTGGTGGCGAGCAGTACTTC. The genes are TRBV7-2 and TRBJ2-7; the D is unclear. V lost 6 bases to trimming and J lost 6 bases, with 12 bases between them. CDR1 and CDR2 (germline): SGHTA, FQGNSA. There are 12 residues in the CDR3.

This clonotype was detected only a few times. This chain links TRBV12-3 or TRBV12-4 with TRBJ1-5, with 8 bases fitting TRBD1. The V gene end was trimmed by 6 bases and the J gene end by 4 bases; junction bases not matched to a gene: 8. This CDR3 comprises 15 residues. In DNA form, the CDR3 reads TGTGCCAGCAGCCTCGGGACAGGTATTAATCAGCCCCAGCATTTT. Its translation is CASSLGTGINQPQHF.

This clonotype was seen a handful of times. The J gene is TRBJ1-1, the V gene TRBV10-3; 12 bases map to TRBD1. The V gene's germline CDR1 is ENHRY and CDR2 SYGVKD. The J segment lost 1 base and the V segment lost 9 bases, leaving 3 bases of the junction unmatched. This CDR3 has 14 amino acids. The CDR3 DNA sequence: TGTGCCATTGGGACAGGGGGCGAGAACACTGAAGCTTTCTTT. It is translated as CAIGTGGENTEAFF.

Many counts were recorded for this clonotype. The chain links TRBV6-5 to TRBJ1-4; D gene ambiguous. Trimming took off 0 bases at V and 0 bases at J, with 5 bases between the two ends. Germline CDR1 is MNHEY and CDR2 is SVGAGI. This CDR3 contains 15 residues. The CDR3 nucleotides read TGTGCCAGCAGTTACTCCGGGACAACTAATGAAAAACTGTTTTTT. This encodes CASSYSGTTNEKLFF.

In its sample, this clonotype is medium-sized. The gene calls are TRBV6-2 or TRBV6-3 and TRBJ1-1, with a tentative D call TRBD1 (5 bases). Looked up from germline, CDR1 is MNHEY and CDR2 is SVGEGT. The CDR3 spans 13 residues. Trimming removed 0 bases from V and 11 bases from J, with 13 bases in between. CDR3 bases: TGTGCCAGCAGTTACTCGGCAGGGCAACAGGCTTTCTTT. It codes for CASSYSAGQQAFF.

This clonotype was seen many times. This rearrangement joins TRBV20-1 to TRBJ2-5; no clear D gene. This CDR3 is built from 15 residues. The germline V gene has CDR1 DFQATT and CDR2 SNEGSKA (reference sequence). Trimming left V 6 bases short and J 9 bases short, with 26 bases between. CDR3 region: CSAPDRTVSGLAQYF. The CDR3 DNA sequence: TGCAGTGCGCCAGACCGGACGGTTTCTGGGTTGGCCCAGTACTTC.

This chain connects TRBV12-3 or TRBV12-4 to TRBJ1-1; unclear D gene. This CDR3 spans 13 amino acids. Trimming stripped 2 bases from V and 6 bases from J, with 10 bases between. CDR3 sequence (DNA): TGTGCCAGCAGTTTACGGGCAGGTGCTGAAGCTTTCTTT. Encoded protein: CASSLRAGAEAFF.

This clonotype has only a few counts. The chain uses TRBV5-1 and TRBJ1-1; D unresolved. Germline V CDR1 and CDR2: SGHRS, YFSETQ. Trimming removed 7 bases at V and 2 bases at J, with 15 bases between. CDR3 size: 14 residues. The CDR3 spells CASRERLINTEAFF. In nucleotides, the CDR3 is TGCGCCAGCCGCGAAAGGCTTATAAACACTGAAGCTTTCTTT. The complete variable domain, with remaining parts taken from reference TRBV5-1 and TRBJ1-1, reads KAGVTQTPRYLIKTRGQQVTLSCSPISGHRSVSWYQQTPGQGLQFLFEYFSETQRNKGNFPGRFSGRQFSNSRSEMNVSTLELGDSALYLCASRERLINTEAFFGQGTRLTVV.

The V call is TRBV6-6, the J call TRBJ2-1, with TRBD2 matching 9 bases. The CDR3 is 17 residues long. V lost 7 bases to trimming and J lost 2 bases; unmatched junction nucleotides: 12. Germline assignment: CDR1 MNHNY and CDR2 SVGAGI (reference sequence). The DNA of the CDR3 is TGTGCCAGCACCACCGAGTGGCGGGAGGGCCCCTACAATGAGCAGTTCTTC. Encoded protein: CASTTEWREGPYNEQFF.

The genes are TRBV3-1 and TRBJ1-6; 11 positions agree with TRBD1. Germline V gene lookup returns CDR1 LGHDT and CDR2 YNNKEL (reference sequence). The trim removed 6 bases at V and 8 bases at J, leaving 6 bases unmatched. This CDR3 is built from 15 residues. This chain's CDR3 is CASRPGTGGDSPLHF. CDR3 bases: TGTGCCAGCAGGCCCGGGACAGGGGGTGATTCACCCCTCCACTTT.

This chain uses TRBV2 with TRBJ2-7, with TRBD2 as a possible D gene (5 bases). The length of the CDR3 is 12 residues. V was pared by 6 bases and J by 3 bases, with 9 bases between. The germline V gene has CDR1 SNHLY and CDR2 FYNNEI. The CDR3 reads CASRAGSYEQYF. The CDR3, as DNA: TGTGCCAGCAGGGCGGGCAGCTACGAGCAGTACTTC. Full variable domain (outside the CDR3, taken from reference TRBV2 and TRBJ2-7): EPEVTQTPSHQVTQMGQEVILRCVPISNHLYFYWYRQILGQKVEFLVSFYNNEISEKSEIFDDQFSVERPDGSNFTLKIRSTKLEDSAMYFCASRAGSYEQYFGPGTRLTVT.